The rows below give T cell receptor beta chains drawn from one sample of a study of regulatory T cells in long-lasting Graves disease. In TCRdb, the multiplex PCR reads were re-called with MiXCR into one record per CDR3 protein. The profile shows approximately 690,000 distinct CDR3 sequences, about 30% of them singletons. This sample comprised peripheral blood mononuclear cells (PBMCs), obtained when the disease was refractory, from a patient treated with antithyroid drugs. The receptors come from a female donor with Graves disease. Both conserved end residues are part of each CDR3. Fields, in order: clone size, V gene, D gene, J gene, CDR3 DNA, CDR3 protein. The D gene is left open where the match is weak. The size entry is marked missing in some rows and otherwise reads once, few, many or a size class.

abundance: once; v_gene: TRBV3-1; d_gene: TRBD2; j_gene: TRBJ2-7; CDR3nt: TGTGCCAGCAGCCAGGGTCGTTGGTCTAGCGGGAGTACGGCCGAGCAGTACTTC; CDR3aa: CASSQGRWSSGSTAEQYF
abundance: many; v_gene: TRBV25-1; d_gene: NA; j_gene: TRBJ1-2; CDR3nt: TGTGCCAGCAGTGAACGCAGGGTGGGCGGCGGCTACACCTTC; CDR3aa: CASSERRVGGGYTF
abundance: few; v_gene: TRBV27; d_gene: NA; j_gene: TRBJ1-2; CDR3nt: TGTGCCAGCGCCGCCGCACCCCTCTATGGCTACACCTTC; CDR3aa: CASAAAPLYGYTF
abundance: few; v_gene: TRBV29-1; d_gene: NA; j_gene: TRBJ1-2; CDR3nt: TGCAGCGTTGATGCGTATGGCTACACCTTC; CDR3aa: CSVDAYGYTF
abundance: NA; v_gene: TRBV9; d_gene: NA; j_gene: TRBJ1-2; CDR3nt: TGTGCCAGCTCCCAATCCCCCGAAGACTATGGCTACACCTTC; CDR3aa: CASSQSPEDYGYTF
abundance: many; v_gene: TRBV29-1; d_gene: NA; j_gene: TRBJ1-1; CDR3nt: TGCAGCGTCACCAGGGGAAGGAACACTGAAGCTTTCTTT; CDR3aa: CSVTRGRNTEAFF
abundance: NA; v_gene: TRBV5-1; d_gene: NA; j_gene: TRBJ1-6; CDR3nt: TGCGCCAGCAGCTTGAGCGGGGGCCGATCCCATAATTCACCCCTCCACTTT; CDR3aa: CASSLSGGRSHNSPLHF
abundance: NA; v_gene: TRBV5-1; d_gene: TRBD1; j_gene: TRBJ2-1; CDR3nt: TGCGCCAGCAGCTTGGTAGGGGGCTCTGAGCAGTTCTTC; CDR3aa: CASSLVGGSEQFF
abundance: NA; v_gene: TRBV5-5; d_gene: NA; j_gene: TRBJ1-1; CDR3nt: TGTGCCAGCAGTCTCGGGTGGGGGCCTGAAGCTTTCTTT; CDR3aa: CASSLGWGPEAFF
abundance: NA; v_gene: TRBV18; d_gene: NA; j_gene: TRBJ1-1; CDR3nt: TGTGCCAGCTCACTGGGACTAAGCGGGGCAGCTTTCTTT; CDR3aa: CASSLGLSGAAFF
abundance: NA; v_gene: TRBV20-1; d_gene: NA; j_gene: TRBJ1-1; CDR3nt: TGCAGTGCTAGATTAAGTTCTAACACTGAAGCTTTCTTT; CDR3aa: CSARLSSNTEAFF
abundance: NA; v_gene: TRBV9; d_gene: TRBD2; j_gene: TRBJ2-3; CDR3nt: TGTGCCAACCTACGGACGCGGGAGGGTTCAGATACGCAGTATTTT; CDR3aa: CANLRTREGSDTQYF
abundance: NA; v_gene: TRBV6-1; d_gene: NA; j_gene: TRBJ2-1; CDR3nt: TGTGCCAGCAGCCCTGAGGGGGGGGTCTACAATGAGCAGTTCTTC; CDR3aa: CASSPEGGVYNEQFF
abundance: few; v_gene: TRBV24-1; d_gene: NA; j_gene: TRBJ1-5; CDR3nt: TGTGCCACCAGTGACCCAGGGGCAAATCAGCCCCAGCATTTT; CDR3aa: CATSDPGANQPQHF
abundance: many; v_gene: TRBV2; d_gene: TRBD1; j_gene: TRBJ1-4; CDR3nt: TGTGCCAGCAGAGGAAACAGGGGAGAAAAACTGTTTTTT; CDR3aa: CASRGNRGEKLFF
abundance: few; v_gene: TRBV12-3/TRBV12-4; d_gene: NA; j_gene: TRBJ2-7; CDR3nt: TGTGCCAGCAGCTCGGGACCTGGGGATAACTACGAGCAGTACTTC; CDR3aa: CASSSGPGDNYEQYF
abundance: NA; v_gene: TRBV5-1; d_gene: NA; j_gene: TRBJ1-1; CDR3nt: TGCGCCAGCAGCTTGGAAAGGAGGATCGACACTGAAGCTTTCTTT; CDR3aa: CASSLERRIDTEAFF
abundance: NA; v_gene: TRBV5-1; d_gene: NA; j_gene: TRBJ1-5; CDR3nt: TGCGCCAGCAGCTTAGGGTCTCTACCATATCAGCCCCAGCATTTT; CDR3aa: CASSLGSLPYQPQHF
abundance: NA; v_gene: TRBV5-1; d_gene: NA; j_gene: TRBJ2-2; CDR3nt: TGCGCCAGCAGCTTGAACAGCGCGAACACCGGGGAGCTGTTTTTT; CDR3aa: CASSLNSANTGELFF
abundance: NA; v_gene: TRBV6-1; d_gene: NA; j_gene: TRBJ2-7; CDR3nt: TGTGCCAGCAGTGTGAGTTTGGCCCTAGGCCACGAGCAGTACTTC; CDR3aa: CASSVSLALGHEQYF
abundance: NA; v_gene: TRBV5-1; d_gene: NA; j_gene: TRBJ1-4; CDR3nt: TGCGCCAGCAGCTTGGACGCAGACAGGCCTACTAATGAAAAACTGTTTTTT; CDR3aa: CASSLDADRPTNEKLFF
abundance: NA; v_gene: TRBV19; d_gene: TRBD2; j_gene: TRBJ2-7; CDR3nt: TGTGCCAGTACTCAGGGAGGACTAGCGAGCTACGAGCAGTACTTC; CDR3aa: CASTQGGLASYEQYF
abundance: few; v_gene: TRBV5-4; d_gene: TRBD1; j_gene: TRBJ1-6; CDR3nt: TGTGCCAGCAGCTATTCTTGGGACAGGGATAATTCACCCCTCCACTTT; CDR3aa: CASSYSWDRDNSPLHF
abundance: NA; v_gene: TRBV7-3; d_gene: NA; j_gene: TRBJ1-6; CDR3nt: TGTGCCAGCAGTTTTGACGGCCTCCGGTCACCCCTCCACTTT; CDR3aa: CASSFDGLRSPLHF
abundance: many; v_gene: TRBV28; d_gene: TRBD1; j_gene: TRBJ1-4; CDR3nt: TGTGCCACCTATCGGGGGGGACAGCCTAATGAAAAACTGTTTTTT; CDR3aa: CATYRGGQPNEKLFF
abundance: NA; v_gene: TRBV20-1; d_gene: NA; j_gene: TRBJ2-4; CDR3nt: TGCAGTGCGGGTGGGGAGTCGGACATTCAGTACTTC; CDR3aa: CSAGGESDIQYF
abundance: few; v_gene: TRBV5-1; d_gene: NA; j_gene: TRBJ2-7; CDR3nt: TGCGCCAGCAGCTTCGGGGGCTCTCCATCCTACGAGCAGTACTTC; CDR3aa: CASSFGGSPSYEQYF
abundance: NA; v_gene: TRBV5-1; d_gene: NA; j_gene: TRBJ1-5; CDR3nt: TGCGCCAGCTGTCGGACACCGGGACAGCCCCAGCATTTT; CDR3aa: CASCRTPGQPQHF
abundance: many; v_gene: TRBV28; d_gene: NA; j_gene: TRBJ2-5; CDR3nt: TGTGCCAGCAACTCATTCGGCTCGATCCGAGTGGAGACCCAGTACTTC; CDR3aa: CASNSFGSIRVETQYF
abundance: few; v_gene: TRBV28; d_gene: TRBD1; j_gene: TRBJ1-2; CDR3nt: TGTGCCAGCAGTTTAGCGGGGACAGGCTATGGCTACACCTTC; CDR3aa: CASSLAGTGYGYTF
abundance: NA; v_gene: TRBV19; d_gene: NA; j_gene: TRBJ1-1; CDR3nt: TGTGCCAGTAGTATAGGGGTAGCTGAAGCTTTCTTT; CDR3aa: CASSIGVAEAFF
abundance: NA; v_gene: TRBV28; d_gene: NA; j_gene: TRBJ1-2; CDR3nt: TGTGCCAGCAGTTTTAGGGGACCCGGGGGCTACACCTTC; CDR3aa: CASSFRGPGGYTF
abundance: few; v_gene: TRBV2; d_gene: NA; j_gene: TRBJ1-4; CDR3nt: TGTGCCAGCACCATACAGGGCAGGCGAGATGAAAAACTGTTTTTT; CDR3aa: CASTIQGRRDEKLFF
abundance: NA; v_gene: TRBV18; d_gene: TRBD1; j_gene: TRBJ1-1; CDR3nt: TGTGCCAGCTCAGCCCGACCGGGACAGGGGGCGCGGGACACTGAAGCTTTCTTT; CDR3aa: CASSARPGQGARDTEAFF
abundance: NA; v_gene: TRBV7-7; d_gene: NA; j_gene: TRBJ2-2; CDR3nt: TGTGCCAGCAGCTTTCTCGACAGCGGGACCGGGGAGCTGTTTTTT; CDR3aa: CASSFLDSGTGELFF